This entry lists 9 T cell receptor beta chains sequenced from one sample in a study of blood T cell repertoires in COVID-19. TCRdb's copy holds only in-frame clones and misses some; the assay was immunoSEQ multiplex PCR. Of around 230,000 clones detected, around 89% appear once; the ten largest clones hold under 3%. Specimen: PBMCs or T cells enriched from blood (not recorded which). The receptor source for this set is a woman in her twenties or thirties who had recovered from COVID-19.

The rearrangement uses TRBV25-1 and TRBJ2-7; a weak D match, TRBD1 (5 bases). The germline V gene has CDR1 MGHDK and CDR2 SYGVNS. Trimming removed 1 base from V and 3 bases from J, with 16 bases in between. The CDR3 runs to 16 residues. CDR3 sequence: CASSESHRDSFYEQYF. CDR3 nucleotide sequence: TGTGCCAGCAGTGAATCCCACCGAGACAGCTTCTACGAGCAGTACTTC.

This clone was seen just once. The chain joins TRBV9 to TRBJ1-5; 9 nucleotides line up with TRBD1. The length of the CDR3 is 13 residues. With V trimmed by 7 bases and J by 4 bases, 3 bases remained unmatched. Looked up from germline, CDR1 is SGDLS and CDR2 is YYNGEE. The CDR3 here is CASGQGKNQPQHF. CDR3 in DNA: TGTGCCAGCGGACAGGGGAAGAATCAGCCCCAGCATTTT. Full variable domain (missing parts from reference TRBV9 and TRBJ1-5): DSGVTQTPKHLITATGQRVTLRCSPRSGDLSVYWYQQSLDQGLQFLIQYYNGEERAKGNILERFSAQQFPDLHSELNLSSLELGDSALYFCASGQGKNQPQHFGDGTRLSIL.

This clone occurred a few times. The chain has TRBV5-1 and TRBJ1-1; 10 bases are shared with TRBD1. The CDR3 extends over 14 amino acids. Germline V gene sequence: CDR1 SGHRS, CDR2 YFSETQ. V gave up 4 bases and J gave up 5 bases; unmatched junction bases: 5. The DNA for the CDR3 is TGCGCCAGCAGCCGTGGACAGGGGGAAACTGAAGCTTTCTTT. Its protein is CASSRGQGETEAFF.

This chain connects TRBV6-4 to TRBJ2-3; 9 nucleotides align to TRBD2. Per the germline V gene, CDR1 is MRHNA and CDR2 is SNTAGT. The CDR3 totals 15 residues. V was pared by 2 bases and J by 3 bases, with 3 bases of the junction left unmatched. The CDR3 DNA sequence: TGTGCCAGCAGTGACGCGGGGGGGGGTACAGATACGCAGTATTTT. Translating it yields CASSDAGGGTDTQYF.

V gene TRBV7-3 combines with J gene TRBJ1-1; 7 nucleotides match TRBD1. The CDR3 has 18 amino acids. The J segment lost 5 bases and the V segment lost 0 bases, leaving 15 bases of the junction unmatched. Germline values: CDR1 SGHTA, CDR2 FQGTGA. The CDR3 DNA reads TGTGCCAGCAGCTTAACTGGGGACAGACGAGGGGGAGGAACTGAAGCTTTCTTT. Its protein product is CASSLTGDRRGGGTEAFF. Combining the CDR3 with reference TRBV7-3 and TRBJ1-1 gives the whole variable domain GAGVSQTPSNKVTEKGKYVELRCDPISGHTALYWYRQSLGQGPEFLIYFQGTGAADDSGLPNDRFFAVRPEGSVSTLKIQRTERGDSAVYLCASSLTGDRRGGGTEAFFGQGTRLTVV.

The chain uses TRBV11-3 and TRBJ1-3; TRBD1 aligns across 7 bases. The CDR3 totals 14 residues. CDR1 and CDR2 (germline): SGHNT, YENEEA. V gave up 5 bases and J gave up 2 bases; unmatched junction bases: 3. The CDR3 region is CASSRGTAGNTIYF. The CDR3 bases are TGTGCCAGCAGCCGCGGGACAGCTGGAAACACCATATATTTT.

The rearrangement uses TRBV11-3 and TRBJ2-2; 11 bases fit TRBD1. Germline CDR1 is SGHNT and CDR2 is YENEEA. The CDR3 is made up of 18 amino acids. Trimming removed 5 bases from V and 3 bases from J; junction bases left unmatched: 11. The CDR3 DNA reads as TGTGCCAGCAGCCACGCAGGGCGGGACAGGGGGGACACCGGGGAGCTGTTTTTT. This encodes CASSHAGRDRGDTGELFF.

This clone was detected ten times or more. The chain employs TRBV5-5 and TRBJ1-6, with D perhaps TRBD1 (6 bases). The CDR3 is 15 amino acids. Between the trimmed V and J ends, which lost 0 bases and 10 bases, there was a span of 14 bases. CDR1 is SGHKS and CDR2 is YYEKEE in the germline V gene (reference sequence). The CDR3 nucleotides read TGTGCCAGCAGCTTGGCGGCAGGGGATCGGTCACCCCTCCACTTT. Amino acids: CASSLAAGDRSPLHF.

The chain combines TRBV6-4 with TRBJ1-2; no definite D call. V gave up 5 bases and J gave up 4 bases, with 17 bases separating them. CDR3 length: 15 amino acids. Germline CDR1 is MRHNA and CDR2 is SNTAGT. Here the CDR3 reads CASSPRSGLSYGYTF. Here the CDR3 DNA reads TGTGCCAGCAGTCCTCGGTCGGGTTTATCCTATGGCTACACCTTC.